This entry features one TCR beta chain sequence. These data are taken from a study of technical replicates of blood from a handful of donors. The V end lost 0 bases, the J end lost 2 bases, and 11 bases lay between the germline ends. This CDR3 has 15 residues. Germline V gene data show CDR1 as GTSNPN and CDR2 as SVGIG (reference sequence). The protocol was immunoSEQ multiplex PCR, while the TCRdb copy is restricted to in-frame clones and leaves out a portion. This table holds about 7,200 clones, 90% to 96% found once. Sequencing was done on a sample of PBMCs. The receptor was derived from a human donor in good health. The chain couples TRBV30 to TRBJ2-1, with a tentative D call TRBD2 (6 bases). The CDR3 bases are TGTGCCTGGAGTGTGGAAGCGGGTACCTACAATGAGCAGTTCTTC. The encoded protein is CAWSVEAGTYNEQFF.